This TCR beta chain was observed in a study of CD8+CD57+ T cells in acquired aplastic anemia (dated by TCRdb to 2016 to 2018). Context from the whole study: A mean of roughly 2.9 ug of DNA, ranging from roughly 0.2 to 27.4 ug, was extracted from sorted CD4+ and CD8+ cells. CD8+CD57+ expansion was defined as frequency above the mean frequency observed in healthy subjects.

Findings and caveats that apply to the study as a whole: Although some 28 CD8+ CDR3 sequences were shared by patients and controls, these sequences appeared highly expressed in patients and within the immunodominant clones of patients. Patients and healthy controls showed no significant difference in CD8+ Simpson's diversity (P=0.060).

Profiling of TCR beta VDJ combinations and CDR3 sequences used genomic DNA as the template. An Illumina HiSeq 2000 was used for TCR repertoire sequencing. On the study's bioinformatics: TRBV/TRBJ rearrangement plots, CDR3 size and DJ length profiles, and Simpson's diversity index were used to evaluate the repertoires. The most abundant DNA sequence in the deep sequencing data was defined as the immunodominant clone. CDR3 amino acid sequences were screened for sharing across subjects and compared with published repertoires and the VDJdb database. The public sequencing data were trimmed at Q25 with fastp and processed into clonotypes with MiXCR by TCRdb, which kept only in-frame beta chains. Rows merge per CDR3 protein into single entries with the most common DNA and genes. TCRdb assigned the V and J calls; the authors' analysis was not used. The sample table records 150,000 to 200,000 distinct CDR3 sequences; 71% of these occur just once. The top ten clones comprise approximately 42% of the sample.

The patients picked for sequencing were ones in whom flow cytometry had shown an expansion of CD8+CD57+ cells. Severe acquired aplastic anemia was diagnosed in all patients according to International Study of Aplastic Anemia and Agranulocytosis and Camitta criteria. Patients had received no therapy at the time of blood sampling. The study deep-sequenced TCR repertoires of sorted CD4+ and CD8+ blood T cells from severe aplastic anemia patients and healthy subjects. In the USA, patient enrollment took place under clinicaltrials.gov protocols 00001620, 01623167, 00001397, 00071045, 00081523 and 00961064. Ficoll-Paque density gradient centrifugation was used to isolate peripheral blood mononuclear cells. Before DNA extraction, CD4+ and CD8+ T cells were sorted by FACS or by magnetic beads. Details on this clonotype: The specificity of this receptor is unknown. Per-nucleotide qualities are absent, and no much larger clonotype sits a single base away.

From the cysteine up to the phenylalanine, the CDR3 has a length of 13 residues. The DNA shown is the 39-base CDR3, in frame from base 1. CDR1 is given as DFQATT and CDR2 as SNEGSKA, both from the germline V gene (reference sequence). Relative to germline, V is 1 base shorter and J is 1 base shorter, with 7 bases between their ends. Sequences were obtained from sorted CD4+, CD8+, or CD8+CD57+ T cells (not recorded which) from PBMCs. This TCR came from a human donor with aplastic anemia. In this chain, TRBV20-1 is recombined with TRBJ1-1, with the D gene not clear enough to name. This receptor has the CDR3 CSARVKANTEAFF. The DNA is TGCAGTGCTAGAGTTAAGGCGAACACTGAAGCTTTCTTT.